This T cell receptor beta chain was identified during a study of human T cells and chemical hapten exposure. Overall study findings and caveats: Expanded TCRs clustered into significantly more large CDR3 similarity groups than controls, the analysis revealed. With DPC sensitization, TCRs exceeding 1 in 1000 frequency showed no change.

This clonotype was detected many times. Its specificity is not known. Study processing details: Per sample, the median was 95,638 TCRs, with values from roughly 23,000 to 640,000. TCRdb processed the RACE reads anew with MiXCR; each CDR3 protein has one entry. TCRdb, not the authors, supplied the V and J calls. The profile covers 45,000 to 60,000 distinct CDR3 sequences, with approximately 9.3% appearing a single time and less than 15% taken by the ten largest. The time point here: patch test 1, 2 weeks after DPC sensitization. As to treatment: therapeutic diphenylcyclopropenone sensitization with weekly scalp DPC. The CDR3 consists of 13 residues. The germline V gene encodes CDR1 SGHVS and CDR2 FNYEAQ. Trimming pared 2 bases from V and 3 bases from J, leaving 8 bases between.

The chain recombines TRBV7-6 with TRBJ2-7; D uncertain. The clonotype originates from a woman in her thirties or forties with alopecia areata. Some clones in this sample may be carry-over from other donors' samples. The sequences come from whole blood, collected in connection with sensitization to the hapten diphenylcyclopropenone (DPC). CDR3 DNA: TGTGCCAGCAGCTTACAGCCACTCTACGAGCAGTACTTC. Residues: CASSLQPLYEQYF.